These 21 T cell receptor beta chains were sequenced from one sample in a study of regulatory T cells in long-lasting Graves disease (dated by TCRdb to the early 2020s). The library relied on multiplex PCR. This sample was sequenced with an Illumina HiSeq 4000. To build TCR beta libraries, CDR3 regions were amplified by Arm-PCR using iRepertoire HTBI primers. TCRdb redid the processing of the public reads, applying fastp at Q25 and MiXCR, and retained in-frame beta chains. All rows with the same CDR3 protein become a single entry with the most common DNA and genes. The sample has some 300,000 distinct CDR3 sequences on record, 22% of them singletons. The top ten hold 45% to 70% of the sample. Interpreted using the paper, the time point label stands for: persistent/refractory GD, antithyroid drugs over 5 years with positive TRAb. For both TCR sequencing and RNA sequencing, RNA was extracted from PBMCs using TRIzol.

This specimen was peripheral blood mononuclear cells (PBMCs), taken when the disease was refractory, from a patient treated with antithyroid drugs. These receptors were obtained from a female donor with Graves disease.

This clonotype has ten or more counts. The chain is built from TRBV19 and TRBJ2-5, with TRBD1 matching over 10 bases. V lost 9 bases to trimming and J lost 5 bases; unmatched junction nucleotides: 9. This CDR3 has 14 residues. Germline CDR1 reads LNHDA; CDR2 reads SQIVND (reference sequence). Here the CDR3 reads CASRRQGAGETQYF. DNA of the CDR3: TGTGCCAGCAGAAGACAGGGGGCCGGGGAGACCCAGTACTTC. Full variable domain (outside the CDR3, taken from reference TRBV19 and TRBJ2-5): DGGITQSPKYLFRKEGQNVTLSCEQNLNHDAMYWYRQDPGQGLRLIYYSQIVNDFQKGDIAEGYSVSREKKESFPLTVTSAQKNPTAFYLCASRRQGAGETQYFGPGTRLLVL.

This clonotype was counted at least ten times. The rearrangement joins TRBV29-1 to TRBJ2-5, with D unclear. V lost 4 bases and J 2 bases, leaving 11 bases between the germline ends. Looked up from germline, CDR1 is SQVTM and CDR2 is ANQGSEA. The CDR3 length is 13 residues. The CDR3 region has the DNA TGCAGCGTTGGGTACAACTCTCAAGAGACCCAGTACTTC. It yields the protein CSVGYNSQETQYF.

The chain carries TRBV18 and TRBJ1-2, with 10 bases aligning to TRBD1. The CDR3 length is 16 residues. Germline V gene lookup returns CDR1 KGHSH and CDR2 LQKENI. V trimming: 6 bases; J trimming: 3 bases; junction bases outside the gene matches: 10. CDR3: CASSARQGALDYGYTF. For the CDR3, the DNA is TGTGCCAGCTCGGCGCGACAGGGGGCCCTTGACTATGGCTACACCTTC.

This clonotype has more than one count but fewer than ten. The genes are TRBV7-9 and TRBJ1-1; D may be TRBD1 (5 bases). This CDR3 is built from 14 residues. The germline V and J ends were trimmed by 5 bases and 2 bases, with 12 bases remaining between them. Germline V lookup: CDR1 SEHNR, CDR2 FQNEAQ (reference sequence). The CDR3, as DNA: TGTGCCAGCAGCCTCTCCGGACACAACACTGAAGCTTTCTTT. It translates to CASSLSGHNTEAFF.

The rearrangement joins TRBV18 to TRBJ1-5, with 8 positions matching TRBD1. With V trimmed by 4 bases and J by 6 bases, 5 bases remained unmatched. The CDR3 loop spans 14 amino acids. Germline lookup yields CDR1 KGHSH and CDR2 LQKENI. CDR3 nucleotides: TGTGCCAGCTCACGACTAACAGGGGGTCAGCCCCAGCATTTT. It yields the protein CASSRLTGGQPQHF.

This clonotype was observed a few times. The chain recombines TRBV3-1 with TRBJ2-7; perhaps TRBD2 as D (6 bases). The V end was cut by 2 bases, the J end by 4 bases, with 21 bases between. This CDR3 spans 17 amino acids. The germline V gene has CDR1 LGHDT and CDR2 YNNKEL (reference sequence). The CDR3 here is CASSQFPPVGGPYEQYF. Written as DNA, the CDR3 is TGTGCCAGCAGCCAATTCCCCCCGGTGGGAGGACCTTACGAGCAGTACTTC.

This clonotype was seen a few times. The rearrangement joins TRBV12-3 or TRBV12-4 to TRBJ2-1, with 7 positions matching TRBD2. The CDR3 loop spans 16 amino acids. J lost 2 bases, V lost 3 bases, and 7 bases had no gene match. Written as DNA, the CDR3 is TGTGCCAGCAGTTTTGAGGGGACTACCCCCTACAATGAGCAGTTCTTC. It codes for CASSFEGTTPYNEQFF.

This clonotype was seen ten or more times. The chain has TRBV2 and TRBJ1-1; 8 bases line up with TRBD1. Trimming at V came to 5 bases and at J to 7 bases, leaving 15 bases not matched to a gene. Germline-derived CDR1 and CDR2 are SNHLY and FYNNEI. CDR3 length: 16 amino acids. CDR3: CASSSGTGVRGNEAFF. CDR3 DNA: TGTGCCAGCAGTTCTGGGACAGGAGTGAGGGGGAATGAAGCTTTCTTT.

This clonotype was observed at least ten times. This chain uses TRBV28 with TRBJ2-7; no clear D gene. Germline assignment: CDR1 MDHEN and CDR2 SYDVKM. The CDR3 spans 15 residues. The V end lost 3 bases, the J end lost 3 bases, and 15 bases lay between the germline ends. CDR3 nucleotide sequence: TGTGCCAGCAGTTTGATCATTTCGTCCTACTACGAGCAGTACTTC. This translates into CASSLIISSYYEQYF.

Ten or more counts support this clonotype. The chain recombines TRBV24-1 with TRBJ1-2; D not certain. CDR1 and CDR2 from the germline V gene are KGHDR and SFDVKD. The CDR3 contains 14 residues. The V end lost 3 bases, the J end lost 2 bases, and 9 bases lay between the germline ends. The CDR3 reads CATSDGRINYGYTF. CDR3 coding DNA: TGTGCCACCAGTGATGGCAGGATAAACTATGGCTACACCTTC.

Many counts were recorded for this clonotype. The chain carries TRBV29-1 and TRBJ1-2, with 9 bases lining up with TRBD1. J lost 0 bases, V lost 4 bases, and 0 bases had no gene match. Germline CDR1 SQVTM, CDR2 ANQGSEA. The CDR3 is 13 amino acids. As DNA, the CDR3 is TGCAGCGTTGGGACAGGGGCTAACTATGGCTACACCTTC. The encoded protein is CSVGTGANYGYTF.

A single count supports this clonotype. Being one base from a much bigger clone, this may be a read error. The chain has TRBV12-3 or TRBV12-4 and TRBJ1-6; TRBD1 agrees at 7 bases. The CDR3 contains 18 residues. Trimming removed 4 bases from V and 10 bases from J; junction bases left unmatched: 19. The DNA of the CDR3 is TGTGCCAGCAGTTCTTCCCCACCGACAGGGAAAGTTAGCTCACCCCTCCACTTT. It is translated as CASSSSPPTGKVSSPLHF.

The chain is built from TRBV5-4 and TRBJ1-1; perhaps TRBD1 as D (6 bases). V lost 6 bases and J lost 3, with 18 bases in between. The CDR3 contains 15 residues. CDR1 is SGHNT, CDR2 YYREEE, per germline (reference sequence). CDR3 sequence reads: CASIQPGGGDTEAFF. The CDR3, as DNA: TGTGCCAGCATCCAACCGGGAGGGGGGGACACTGAAGCTTTCTTT.

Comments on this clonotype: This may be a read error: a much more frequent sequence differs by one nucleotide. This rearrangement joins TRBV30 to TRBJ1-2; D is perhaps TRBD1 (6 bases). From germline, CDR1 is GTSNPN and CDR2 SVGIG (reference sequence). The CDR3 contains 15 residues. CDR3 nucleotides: TGTGCCCGGAGTTTTTCCGACAGGTCGAACTATGGCTACACCTTC. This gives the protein CARSFSDRSNYGYTF.

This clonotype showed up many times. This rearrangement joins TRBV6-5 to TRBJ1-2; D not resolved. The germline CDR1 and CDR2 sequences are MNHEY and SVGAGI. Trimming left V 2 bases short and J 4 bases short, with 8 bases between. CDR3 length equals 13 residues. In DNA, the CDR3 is TGTGCCAGCAGTTACGAGCAGACCTATGGCTACACCTTC. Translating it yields CASSYEQTYGYTF.

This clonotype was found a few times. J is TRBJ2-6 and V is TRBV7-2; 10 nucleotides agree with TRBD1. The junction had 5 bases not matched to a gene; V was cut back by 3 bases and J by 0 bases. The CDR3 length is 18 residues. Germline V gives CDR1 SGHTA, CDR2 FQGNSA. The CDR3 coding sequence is TGTGCCAGCAGCTTCGTGGGACAGGGGACCTCTGGGGCCAACGTCCTGACTTTC. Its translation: CASSFVGQGTSGANVLTF.

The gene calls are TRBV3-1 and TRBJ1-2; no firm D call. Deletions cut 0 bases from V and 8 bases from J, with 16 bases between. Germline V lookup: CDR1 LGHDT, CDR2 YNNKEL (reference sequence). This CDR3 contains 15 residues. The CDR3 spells CASSQDSIRPHGYTF. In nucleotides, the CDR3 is TGTGCCAGCAGCCAAGATAGTATAAGGCCCCACGGCTACACCTTC.

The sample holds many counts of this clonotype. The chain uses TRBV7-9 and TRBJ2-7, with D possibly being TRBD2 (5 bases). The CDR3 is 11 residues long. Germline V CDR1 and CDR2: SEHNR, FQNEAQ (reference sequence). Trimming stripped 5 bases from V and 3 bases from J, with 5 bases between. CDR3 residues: CASSRDYEQYF. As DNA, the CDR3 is TGTGCCAGCAGCCGGGACTACGAGCAGTACTTC.

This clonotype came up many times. The CDR3 DNA reads as TGTGCCAGCAGTCGTACTAGCGAGAGCTCCTACGAGCAGTACTTC. Its protein product is CASSRTSESSYEQYF. The chain is built from TRBV2 and TRBJ2-7, with 7 bases identical to TRBD2. Germline values: CDR1 SNHLY, CDR2 FYNNEI. The CDR3 extends over 15 amino acids. V shed 5 bases, J shed 0 bases, and the junction held 7 bases outside the gene matches.

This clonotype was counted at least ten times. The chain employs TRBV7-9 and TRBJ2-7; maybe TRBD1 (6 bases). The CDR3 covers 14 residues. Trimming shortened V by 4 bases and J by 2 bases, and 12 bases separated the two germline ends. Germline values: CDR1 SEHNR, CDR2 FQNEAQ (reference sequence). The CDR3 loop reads CASSSRDTPYEQYF. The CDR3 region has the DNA TGTGCCAGCAGCTCCCGGGACACTCCCTACGAGCAGTACTTC.

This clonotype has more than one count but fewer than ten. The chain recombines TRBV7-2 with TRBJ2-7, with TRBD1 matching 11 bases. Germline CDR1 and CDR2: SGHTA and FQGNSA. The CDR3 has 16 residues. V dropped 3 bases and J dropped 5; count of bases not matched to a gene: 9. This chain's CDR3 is CASSLARTGGRNEQYF. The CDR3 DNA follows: TGTGCCAGCAGCTTGGCCAGGACAGGGGGCCGAAACGAGCAGTACTTC.